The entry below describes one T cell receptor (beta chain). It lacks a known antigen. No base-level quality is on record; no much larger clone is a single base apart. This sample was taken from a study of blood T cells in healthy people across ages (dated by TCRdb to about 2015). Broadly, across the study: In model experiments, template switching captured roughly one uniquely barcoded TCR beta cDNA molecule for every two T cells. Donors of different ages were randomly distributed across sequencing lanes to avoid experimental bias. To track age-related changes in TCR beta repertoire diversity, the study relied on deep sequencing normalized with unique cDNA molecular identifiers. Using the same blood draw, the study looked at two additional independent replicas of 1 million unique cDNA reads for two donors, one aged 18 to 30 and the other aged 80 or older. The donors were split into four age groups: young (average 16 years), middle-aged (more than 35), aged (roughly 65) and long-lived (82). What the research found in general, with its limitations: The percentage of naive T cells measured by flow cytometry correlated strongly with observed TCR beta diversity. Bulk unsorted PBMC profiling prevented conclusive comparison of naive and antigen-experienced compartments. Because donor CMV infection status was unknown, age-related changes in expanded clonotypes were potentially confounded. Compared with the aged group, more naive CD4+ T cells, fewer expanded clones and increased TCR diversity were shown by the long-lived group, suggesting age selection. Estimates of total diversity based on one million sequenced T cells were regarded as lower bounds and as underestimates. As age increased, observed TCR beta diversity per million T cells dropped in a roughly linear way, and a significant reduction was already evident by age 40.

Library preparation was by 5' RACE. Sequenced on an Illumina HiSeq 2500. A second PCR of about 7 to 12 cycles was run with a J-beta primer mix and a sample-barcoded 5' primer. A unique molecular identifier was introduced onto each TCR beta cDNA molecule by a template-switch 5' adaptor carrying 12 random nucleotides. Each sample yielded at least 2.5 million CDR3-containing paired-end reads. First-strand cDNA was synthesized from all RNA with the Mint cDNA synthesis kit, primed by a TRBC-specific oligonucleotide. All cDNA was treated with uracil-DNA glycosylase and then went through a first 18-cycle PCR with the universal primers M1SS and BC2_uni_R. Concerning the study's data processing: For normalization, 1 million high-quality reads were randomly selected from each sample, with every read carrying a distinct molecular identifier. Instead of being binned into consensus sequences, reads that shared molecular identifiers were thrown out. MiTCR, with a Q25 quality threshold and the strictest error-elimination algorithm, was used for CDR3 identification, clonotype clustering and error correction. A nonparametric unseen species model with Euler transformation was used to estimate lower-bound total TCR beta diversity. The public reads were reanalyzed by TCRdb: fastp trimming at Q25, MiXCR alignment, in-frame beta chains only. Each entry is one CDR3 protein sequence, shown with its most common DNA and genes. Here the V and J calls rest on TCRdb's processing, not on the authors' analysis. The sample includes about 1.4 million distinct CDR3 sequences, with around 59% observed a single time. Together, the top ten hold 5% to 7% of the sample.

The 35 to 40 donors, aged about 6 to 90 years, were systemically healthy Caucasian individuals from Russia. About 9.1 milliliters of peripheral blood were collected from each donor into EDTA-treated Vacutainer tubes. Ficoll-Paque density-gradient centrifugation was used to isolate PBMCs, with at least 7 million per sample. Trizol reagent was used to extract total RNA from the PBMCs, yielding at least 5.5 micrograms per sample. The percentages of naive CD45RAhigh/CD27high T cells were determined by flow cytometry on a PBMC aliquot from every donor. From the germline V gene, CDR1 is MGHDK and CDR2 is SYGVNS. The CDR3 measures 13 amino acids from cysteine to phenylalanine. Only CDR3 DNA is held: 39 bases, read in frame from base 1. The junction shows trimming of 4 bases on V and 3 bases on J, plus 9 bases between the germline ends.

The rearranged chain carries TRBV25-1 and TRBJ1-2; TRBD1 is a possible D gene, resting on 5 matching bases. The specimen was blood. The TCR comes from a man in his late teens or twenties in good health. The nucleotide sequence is TGTGCCAGCAGTGGCCGGGGGGACTATGGCTACACCTTC. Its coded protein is CASSGRGDYGYTF.